The entry below describes one T cell receptor (beta chain). Its specificity is not known. The source of the sample is a study of shared clonotypes between healthy human individuals. Study details: The study drew on a couple of women and three men aged 18 to 49 as donors. General observations from the study: The low donor count limited represented genetic and exposure-history diversity. Clonotype sharing across four donors was observed for about 5.2% of naive CD4 clonotypes.

Splitting of CD4+ cells produced CD45RA+ naive and CD45RA-negative memory subsets. Using immunoSEQ multiplex PCR, the repertoire was profiled, and TCRdb retains in-frame clones only, with some absent. Here the sample spans 150,000 to 200,000 clones, over 80% being singletons. The V gene's germline CDR1 is SGHRS and CDR2 YFSETQ. Trimming stripped 0 bases from V and 3 bases from J, with 9 bases between. The CDR3 consists of 14 residues. This chain links TRBV5-1 with TRBJ1-2, with a tentative D call TRBD1 (5 bases). Sequences were obtained from naive CD4+ T cells sorted from blood. The subset denotes: CD45RA+ positively selected. This receptor was taken from a woman under 40 in good health. The CDR3 coding sequence is TGCGCCAGCAGCTTGGTTGGGGGGGACTATGGCTACACCTTC. This translates into CASSLVGGDYGYTF.